The 3 T cell receptor beta chains presented below share a single source sample, sequenced in a study of cytomegalovirus exposure and HLA in healthy donors. Amplification used 60 Vbeta primers and 13 Jbeta primers. This table comes from immunoSEQ multiplex PCR, and its TCRdb copy is limited to in-frame clones, with some not included. The sample carries 150,000 to 180,000 clones, 85% recorded once. Sequencing used PBMCs. The origin of the receptors is a woman younger than 30 in good health and CMV-seronegative.

V and J are TRBV29-1 and TRBJ2-3; no clear D gene. Germline V gene lookup returns CDR1 SQVTM and CDR2 ANQGSEA. V lost 3 bases, J lost 9 bases, and 10 bases lay in between. The CDR3 has 11 amino acids. DNA of the CDR3: TGCAGCGTTGATCTGTCCGGGACGCAGTATTTT. It is translated as CSVDLSGTQYF.

This rearrangement joins TRBV6-5 to TRBJ1-6; 7 nucleotides align to TRBD1. Germline V gene lookup returns CDR1 MNHEY and CDR2 SVGAGI. The CDR3 is 12 residues long. With V trimmed by 5 bases and J by 12 bases, 4 bases remained unmatched. DNA for the CDR3: TGTGCCAGCAGTACAGGGGTGGGACCCCTCCACTTT. Translated: CASSTGVGPLHF.

The chain recombines TRBV10-3 with TRBJ2-7, with D hard to call. The CDR3 runs 14 residues. V was clipped by 0 bases and J by 2 bases, with 8 bases between them. Germline V lookup: CDR1 ENHRY, CDR2 SYGVKD. CDR3 DNA sequence: TGTGCCATCAGTGAGTCAACAGTTACCTACGAGCAGTACTTC. Protein: CAISESTVTYEQYF.